This T cell receptor beta chain was profiled in a study of blood T cell repertoires in COVID-19. Study overall: From T cells, B-cell-depleted T cells, or PBMCs came the material, which was cDNA or gDNA.

Germline loops: CDR1 SGHTA, CDR2 FQGNSA. The CDR3 is 14 residues long. Germline trimming cut 2 bases from V and 5 bases from J; bases unmatched to any gene: 1. Here immunoSEQ multiplex PCR was the method, and the copy in TCRdb shows in-frame clones only, minus some. There are about 440,000 clones in the sample; approximately 89% occur only once, and roughly 12% lies in the top ten. Seattle's cohort entered during active infection and was followed longitudinally. Input material: peripheral blood. The chain combines TRBV7-2 with TRBJ1-2; 11 bases agree with TRBD1. This receptor was identified in a woman between 50 and 59 years old with COVID-19, enrolled during active disease. The CDR3 nucleotides are TGTGCCAGCAGCTTAAGGGACAGGGGGTATGGCTACACCTTC. This encodes CASSLRDRGYGYTF.